This is a list of T cell receptor beta chains from one sample in a study of early T cells in non-severe SARS-CoV-2 infection. One entry per CDR3 protein results from TCRdb running MiXCR on the 5' RACE reads. The data contain about 70,000 distinct CDR3 sequences, approximately 15% of them singletons. This specimen was whole blood, taken at baseline. The source of these receptors is an adult who was a healthcare worker with PCR-confirmed SARS-CoV-2 infection or an uninfected control (not recorded which). Both conserved end residues are part of each CDR3. The D gene is left open where the match is weak. Some rows mark clone size as missing; the rest say once, few, many or name a class of expanded clone.

TRBD2,TRBV13,TRBJ2-7,few,TGTGCCAGCAGCTTAGGCGGAGCGGGAGAGGTGAAGCAGTACTTC,CASSLGGAGEVKQYF
TRBD2,TRBV12-3/TRBV12-4,TRBJ2-3,few,TGTGCCAGCAGCCCCCAACTAGCGGCCACAGATACGCAGTATTTT,CASSPQLAATDTQYF
TRBD2,TRBV7-8,TRBJ2-1,few,TGTGCCAGCAGCCTTGGACTAGCGGGTATAGGCACTTATATAGAGCAGTTCTTC,CASSLGLAGIGTYIEQFF
-,TRBV7-9,TRBJ1-1,-,TGTGCCAGCAGCTTAGAGGGGAGGCGAAACACTGAAGCTTTCTTT,CASSLEGRRNTEAFF
-,TRBV28,TRBJ2-7,-,TGTGCCAGCAGGCCTCAGCGAGGAGGAGCCTCCTACGAGCAGTACTTC,CASRPQRGGASYEQYF
TRBD2,TRBV3-1,TRBJ2-2,many,TGTGCCAGCAGCCTCAATAGCGGGAGAACCGGGGAGCTGTTTTTT,CASSLNSGRTGELFF
-,TRBV19,TRBJ2-3,-,TGTGCCAGTAGTAGCCTTGTCGACACATTAGGGAAAGATACGCAGTATTTT,CASSSLVDTLGKDTQYF
-,TRBV11-3,TRBJ2-7,-,TGTGCCAGCAGCTTAGATGGAGGGGGCGCCTACGAGCAGTACTTC,CASSLDGGGAYEQYF
TRBD2,TRBV7-2,TRBJ2-5,-,TGTGCCAGCAGCTTTCGGACTAGCGGGAGAGAGACCCAGTACTTC,CASSFRTSGRETQYF
-,TRBV15,TRBJ2-4,-,TGTGCCACCAGCAGAGATGGACATAATCTAGCCAAAAACATTCAGTACTTC,CATSRDGHNLAKNIQYF
-,TRBV7-8,TRBJ2-1,-,TGTGCCAGCAGCTTGCCAGCCATAGGGGGTGAGCAGTTCTTC,CASSLPAIGGEQFF
-,TRBV12-3/TRBV12-4,TRBJ2-7,few,TGTGCCAGCAGTTCCGGGACTGAGAAATGGCAGCAGTACTTC,CASSSGTEKWQQYF
-,TRBV7-8,TRBJ2-3,few,TGTGCCAGCAGCGCTACCGAGAGAGGGCGCACAGATACGCAGTATTTT,CASSATERGRTDTQYF
-,TRBV28,TRBJ2-7,-,TGTGCCAGCAGTTTAGGGGGAGACTACGAGCAGTACTTC,CASSLGGDYEQYF
-,TRBV24-1,TRBJ2-2,many,TGTGCCACCAGCAGGGACCCTTTATGGGACACCGGGGAGCTGTTTTTT,CATSRDPLWDTGELFF
TRBD2,TRBV3-1,TRBJ2-5,-,TGTGCCAGCAGCCCTGGACTAGCGGGACTCCAAGAGACCCAGTACTTC,CASSPGLAGLQETQYF
TRBD1,TRBV18,TRBJ2-1,-,TGTGCCAGCTCACCCAGGACAGGGAGAGACAATGAGCAGTTCTTC,CASSPRTGRDNEQFF
-,TRBV12-3/TRBV12-4,TRBJ2-7,few,TGTGCCAGCAGCCCTGCCCCGACAGGCTCCTACGAGCAGTACTTC,CASSPAPTGSYEQYF
-,TRBV28,TRBJ1-5,few,TGTGCCAGCAGTTTCGTGGGGCAGCCCCAGCATTTT,CASSFVGQPQHF
-,TRBV7-3,TRBJ2-2,few,TGTGCCAGCAGCTTAACAGGCCCCCTACGGCCAAAGCCCGGGGAGCTGTTTTTT,CASSLTGPLRPKPGELFF
-,TRBV19,TRBJ2-3,few,TGTGCCAGTAGTGGTCCTAGCTCGGGTACGCAGTATTTT,CASSGPSSGTQYF
-,TRBV28,TRBJ2-1,many,TGTGCCAGCAGTTCTACTAGAAACTCCTACAATGAGCAGTTCTTC,CASSSTRNSYNEQFF
-,TRBV3-1,TRBJ2-1,many,TGTGCCAGCAGCCAAGATCTCGGGAGCTCCTACAATGAGCAGTTCTTC,CASSQDLGSSYNEQFF
-,TRBV27,TRBJ1-1,many,TGTGCCAGCAGTTCCCAGGTAGGCCCGTTGAACACTGAAGCTTTCTTT,CASSSQVGPLNTEAFF
TRBD2,TRBV7-9,TRBJ2-5,-,TGTGCCAGCAGCTTAATAGCGGGAGTACAAGAGACCCAGTACTTC,CASSLIAGVQETQYF
-,TRBV12-3/TRBV12-4,TRBJ2-7,-,TGTGCCAGCAGTATCCTCGGAGGATACGAGCAGTACTTC,CASSILGGYEQYF